Listed below are T cell receptor beta chains from one sample, sequenced in a study of cytomegalovirus exposure and HLA in healthy donors. Sequencing used immunoSEQ multiplex PCR; TCRdb keeps in-frame clones, though not all of them. The data hold 90,000 to 130,000 clones, with over 65% observed a single time. The sample consisted of PBMCs. These receptors were collected from a man younger than 40 in good health and CMV-seropositive. Both conserved end residues are part of each CDR3. The D gene is left open where the match is weak. Rows give clone size only sometimes, using once, few, many, or a class for an expanded clone.

cdr3_aa: CASSPGTSGAPRAQYF
cdr3_nt: TGTGCCAGCTCACCAGGGACTAGCGGGGCACCCCGGGCCCAGTACTTC
j_call: TRBJ2-5
v_call: TRBV18
d_call: TRBD2
clone_size: -

cdr3_aa: CASNPSTGGEETQYF
cdr3_nt: TGCGCCAGCAACCCCTCGACAGGGGGTGAAGAGACCCAGTACTTC
j_call: TRBJ2-5
v_call: TRBV5-1
d_call: TRBD1
clone_size: -

cdr3_aa: CAWSPGHGSYEQYF
cdr3_nt: TGTGCCTGGAGCCCCGGACACGGCTCCTACGAGCAGTACTTC
j_call: TRBJ2-7
v_call: TRBV30
d_call: -
clone_size: -

cdr3_aa: CASSQDGNSGANGLTF
cdr3_nt: TGTGCCAGCAGCCAAGATGGCAACTCTGGGGCCAACGGCCTGACTTTC
j_call: TRBJ2-6
v_call: TRBV4-2
d_call: -
clone_size: -

cdr3_aa: CASSPRTGGADTQYF
cdr3_nt: TGTGCCAGCAGCCCGCGGACAGGGGGCGCAGATACGCAGTATTTT
j_call: TRBJ2-3
v_call: TRBV13
d_call: TRBD1
clone_size: -

cdr3_aa: CASSSRLLVGGDNGYTF
cdr3_nt: TGCGCCAGCAGCTCTAGGTTACTCGTCGGGGGAGACAATGGCTACACCTTC
j_call: TRBJ1-2
v_call: TRBV5-1
d_call: -
clone_size: -

cdr3_aa: CASSPPTSAGDEQYF
cdr3_nt: TGCGCCAGCAGCCCGCCGACTAGTGCTGGAGACGAGCAGTACTTC
j_call: TRBJ2-7
v_call: TRBV5-1
d_call: -
clone_size: -

cdr3_aa: CASSQGLLTSTDTQYF
cdr3_nt: TGCGCCAGCAGCCAAGGACTTCTAACTAGCACAGATACGCAGTATTTT
j_call: TRBJ2-3
v_call: TRBV4-3
d_call: -
clone_size: -

cdr3_aa: CASSLAGQNYEQYF
cdr3_nt: TGTGCCAGCAGCTTAGCGGGGCAGAACTACGAGCAGTACTTC
j_call: TRBJ2-7
v_call: TRBV7-9
d_call: -
clone_size: -

cdr3_aa: CASSKAGQALRANVLTF
cdr3_nt: TGTGCCAGCAGTAAAGCCGGACAGGCTCTTAGGGCCAACGTCCTGACTTTC
j_call: TRBJ2-6
v_call: TRBV2
d_call: TRBD1
clone_size: -

cdr3_aa: CATGGLAGNTDTQYF
cdr3_nt: TGTGCCACCGGAGGTTTAGCGGGGAACACAGATACGCAGTATTTT
j_call: TRBJ2-3
v_call: TRBV10-3
d_call: TRBD2
clone_size: -

cdr3_aa: CASSTTRVAGGGEQYF
cdr3_nt: TGTGCCAGCAGCACCACCCGGGTAGCGGGGGGAGGGGAGCAGTACTTC
j_call: TRBJ2-7
v_call: TRBV28
d_call: TRBD2
clone_size: -

cdr3_aa: CASSPPRGRNTGELFF
cdr3_nt: TGTGCCAGCAGCCCCCCCAGGGGGAGGAACACCGGGGAGCTGTTTTTT
j_call: TRBJ2-2
v_call: TRBV14
d_call: TRBD1
clone_size: -

cdr3_aa: CASSSASGAGNQPQHF
cdr3_nt: TGTGCCAGCAGTTCGGCCTCAGGGGCCGGCAATCAGCCCCAGCATTTT
j_call: TRBJ1-5
v_call: TRBV6-5
d_call: -
clone_size: -

cdr3_aa: CASSRQGAGTGELFF
cdr3_nt: TGTGCCAGCAGCCGACAGGGGGCGGGCACCGGGGAGCTGTTTTTT
j_call: TRBJ2-2
v_call: TRBV7-2
d_call: TRBD1
clone_size: few

cdr3_aa: CASSPRGGTYEQYF
cdr3_nt: TGTGCCAGCAGTCCCCGGGGGGGAACCTACGAGCAGTACTTC
j_call: TRBJ2-7
v_call: TRBV6-6
d_call: TRBD2
clone_size: -

cdr3_aa: CASSLHRRESSPLHF
cdr3_nt: TGTGCCAGCAGCCTACACAGGAGGGAATCTTCACCCCTCCACTTT
j_call: TRBJ1-6
v_call: TRBV6-6
d_call: -
clone_size: few

cdr3_aa: CASSPGQGAMSNYGYTF
cdr3_nt: TGCGCCAGCAGCCCCGGACAGGGGGCGATGTCTAACTATGGCTACACCTTC
j_call: TRBJ1-2
v_call: TRBV4-3
d_call: TRBD1
clone_size: once

cdr3_aa: CASSYLAGSPGMDTQYF
cdr3_nt: TGTGCCAGCAGCTATCTAGCGGGGTCCCCTGGTATGGATACGCAGTATTTT
j_call: TRBJ2-3
v_call: TRBV5-4
d_call: TRBD2
clone_size: -

cdr3_aa: CSGSPGTGSQETQYF
cdr3_nt: TGCAGCGGATCCCCGGGAACGGGATCCCAAGAGACCCAGTACTTC
j_call: TRBJ2-5
v_call: TRBV29-1
d_call: -
clone_size: few

cdr3_aa: CASSVVRGRDLPF
cdr3_nt: TGTGCCAGCAGCGTAGTGAGGGGGCGGGATCTTCCCTTC
j_call: TRBJ1-2
v_call: TRBV9
d_call: TRBD1
clone_size: -

cdr3_aa: CASNYWGGDNQPQHF
cdr3_nt: TGTGCCAGCAATTACTGGGGGGGGGACAATCAGCCCCAGCATTTT
j_call: TRBJ1-5
v_call: TRBV28
d_call: -
clone_size: -

cdr3_aa: CASGPDGNTEAFF
cdr3_nt: TGTGCCAGCGGCCCTGATGGGAACACTGAAGCTTTCTTT
j_call: TRBJ1-1
v_call: TRBV7-9
d_call: -
clone_size: -

cdr3_aa: CASRSDRGSDEQYF
cdr3_nt: TGTGCCAGCAGGTCGGACAGGGGCTCCGACGAGCAGTACTTC
j_call: TRBJ2-7
v_call: TRBV6-1
d_call: TRBD1
clone_size: -

cdr3_aa: CASSSQGPPGTEAFF
cdr3_nt: TGCGCCAGCAGCTCTCAGGGGCCCCCAGGAACTGAAGCTTTCTTT
j_call: TRBJ1-1
v_call: TRBV4-3
d_call: -
clone_size: few

cdr3_aa: CASSPQGTGITGELFF
cdr3_nt: TGCGCCAGCTCACCACAGGGGACAGGGATCACCGGGGAGCTGTTTTTT
j_call: TRBJ2-2
v_call: TRBV18
d_call: TRBD1
clone_size: -

cdr3_aa: CASSHLWASGGASTDTQYF
cdr3_nt: TGCGCCAGCAGCCACCTATGGGCTAGCGGGGGGGCAAGCACAGATACGCAGTATTTT
j_call: TRBJ2-3
v_call: TRBV4-1
d_call: TRBD2
clone_size: -

cdr3_aa: CASRRPGEGETQYF
cdr3_nt: TGTGCCAGCAGACGGCCGGGAGAGGGAGAGACCCAGTACTTC
j_call: TRBJ2-5
v_call: TRBV11-2
d_call: -
clone_size: once

cdr3_aa: CASSLEGQGVSPLHF
cdr3_nt: TGTGCCAGCAGCCTAGAGGGCCAGGGGGTTTCACCCCTCCACTTT
j_call: TRBJ1-6
v_call: TRBV7-9
d_call: TRBD1
clone_size: -

cdr3_aa: CASAHGTGSNYGYTF
cdr3_nt: TGTGCCAGCGCCCATGGGACAGGGAGTAACTATGGCTACACCTTC
j_call: TRBJ1-2
v_call: TRBV5-4
d_call: TRBD1
clone_size: -

cdr3_aa: CASSSPSYTYNSPLHF
cdr3_nt: TGTGCCAGCAGTTCCCCCTCCTATACCTATAATTCACCCCTCCACTTT
j_call: TRBJ1-6
v_call: TRBV27
d_call: -
clone_size: -

cdr3_aa: CASSPLLRAENEQFF
cdr3_nt: TGCGCCAGCAGCCCCTTATTGCGGGCAGAAAATGAGCAGTTCTTC
j_call: TRBJ2-1
v_call: TRBV4-1
d_call: -
clone_size: -

cdr3_aa: CASSPGPDRLGLF
cdr3_nt: TGTGCCAGCAGCCCGGGCCCGGACAGGCTGGGTTTGTTC
j_call: TRBJ1-2
v_call: TRBV7-3
d_call: TRBD1
clone_size: few

cdr3_aa: CASSPSGRQGAEAFF
cdr3_nt: TGTGCCAGCAGCCCCTCGGGTCGACAGGGCGCTGAAGCTTTCTTT
j_call: TRBJ1-1
v_call: TRBV9
d_call: TRBD1
clone_size: once

cdr3_aa: CASMGSGGPYNEQFF
cdr3_nt: TGCGCCAGCATGGGTAGCGGGGGGCCATACAATGAGCAGTTCTTC
j_call: TRBJ2-1
v_call: TRBV10-1
d_call: TRBD2
clone_size: -

cdr3_aa: CASTGETQYF
cdr3_nt: TGCGCCAGCACTGGCGAGACCCAGTACTTC
j_call: TRBJ2-5
v_call: TRBV5-1
d_call: -
clone_size: -

cdr3_aa: CASGGDRTSFHEQFF
cdr3_nt: TGTGCCAGCGGGGGTGACAGGACCTCATTCCATGAGCAGTTCTTC
j_call: TRBJ2-1
v_call: TRBV5-4
d_call: -
clone_size: once

cdr3_aa: CASSQEGGRSYEQYF
cdr3_nt: TGCGCCAGCAGCCAAGAGGGGGGAAGGTCCTACGAGCAGTACTTC
j_call: TRBJ2-7
v_call: TRBV4-3
d_call: -
clone_size: -

cdr3_aa: CASSSGSIEAFF
cdr3_nt: TGTGCCAGCAGCTCCGGTTCCATTGAAGCTTTCTTT
j_call: TRBJ1-1
v_call: TRBV7-9
d_call: -
clone_size: -

cdr3_aa: CASSSTGGPYNEQFF
cdr3_nt: TGTGCCAGCAGCTCGACAGGGGGCCCGTACAATGAGCAGTTCTTC
j_call: TRBJ2-1
v_call: TRBV9
d_call: TRBD1
clone_size: -

cdr3_aa: CASSPFPASEEQYF
cdr3_nt: TGTGCCAGTAGCCCCTTCCCCGCCTCTGAGGAGCAGTACTTC
j_call: TRBJ2-7
v_call: TRBV19
d_call: -
clone_size: -

cdr3_aa: CASSLAGGKQFF
cdr3_nt: TGTGCCAGCAGCTTAGCGGGGGGAAAGCAGTTCTTC
j_call: TRBJ2-1
v_call: TRBV7-3
d_call: TRBD2
clone_size: -

cdr3_aa: CALTGTAQSPLHF
cdr3_nt: TGTGCCCTAACCGGGACAGCGCAATCACCCCTCCACTTT
j_call: TRBJ1-6
v_call: TRBV30
d_call: TRBD1
clone_size: -

cdr3_aa: CASSPLGGARGNTIYF
cdr3_nt: TGTGCCAGCTCACCACTTGGGGGGGCGCGAGGAAACACCATATATTTT
j_call: TRBJ1-3
v_call: TRBV18
d_call: -
clone_size: -

cdr3_aa: CASSLGASREPQHF
cdr3_nt: TGTGCCAGCAGCTTAGGAGCATCTCGGGAGCCCCAGCATTTT
j_call: TRBJ1-5
v_call: TRBV7-8
d_call: -
clone_size: -

cdr3_aa: CASSPGTANSYEQYF
cdr3_nt: TGTGCCAGCTCACCGGGGACAGCTAACTCCTACGAGCAGTACTTC
j_call: TRBJ2-7
v_call: TRBV18
d_call: TRBD1
clone_size: -

cdr3_aa: CASSSGQGAPYEQYF
cdr3_nt: TGTGCCAGCAGCTCCGGACAGGGGGCCCCCTACGAGCAGTACTTC
j_call: TRBJ2-7
v_call: TRBV7-2
d_call: TRBD1
clone_size: -

cdr3_aa: CASSQRLPGQDTSGANVLTF
cdr3_nt: TGCGCCAGCAGCCAACGCCTACCGGGACAGGACACCTCTGGGGCCAACGTCCTGACTTTC
j_call: TRBJ2-6
v_call: TRBV4-3
d_call: TRBD1
clone_size: -

cdr3_aa: CASSSPRGRGYEQYF
cdr3_nt: TGTGCCAGCAGCTCTCCCCGGGGCAGGGGTTACGAGCAGTACTTC
j_call: TRBJ2-7
v_call: TRBV21-1
d_call: -
clone_size: -

cdr3_aa: CASSREGAAYEQYF
cdr3_nt: TGTGCCAGCAGCCGGGAAGGAGCGGCCTACGAGCAGTACTTC
j_call: TRBJ2-7
v_call: TRBV28
d_call: -
clone_size: -

cdr3_aa: CASSGTSGNEQFF
cdr3_nt: TGTGCCAGCAGCGGGACTAGCGGGAATGAGCAGTTCTTC
j_call: TRBJ2-1
v_call: TRBV11-2
d_call: TRBD2
clone_size: -

cdr3_aa: CASSYSTYNEQFF
cdr3_nt: TGTGCCAGCAGTTATAGCACGTACAATGAGCAGTTCTTC
j_call: TRBJ2-1
v_call: TRBV6-5
d_call: -
clone_size: -

cdr3_aa: CASSPGGTGNEQYF
cdr3_nt: TGTGCCAGCAGTCCCGGAGGGACAGGGAACGAGCAGTACTTC
j_call: TRBJ2-7
v_call: TRBV6-1
d_call: TRBD1
clone_size: -

cdr3_aa: CASSLYPTTGPSSYEQYF
cdr3_nt: TGTGCCAGCAGTTTATATCCGACGACAGGGCCTAGCTCCTACGAGCAGTACTTC
j_call: TRBJ2-7
v_call: TRBV27
d_call: TRBD1
clone_size: -

cdr3_aa: CASSMGQGTNQPQHF
cdr3_nt: TGTGCCAGCAGCATGGGACAGGGGACCAATCAGCCCCAGCATTTT
j_call: TRBJ1-5
v_call: TRBV9
d_call: TRBD1
clone_size: -

cdr3_aa: CASSGGLNEKLFF
cdr3_nt: TGTGCCAGCAGTGGCGGACTCAATGAAAAACTGTTTTTT
j_call: TRBJ1-4
v_call: TRBV2
d_call: -
clone_size: -

cdr3_aa: CASSLVADSFYSGNTIYF
cdr3_nt: TGTGCCAGCAGCTTAGTCGCGGACAGTTTTTACTCTGGAAACACCATATATTTT
j_call: TRBJ1-3
v_call: TRBV5-4
d_call: -
clone_size: -

cdr3_aa: CASSLGRLGNQPQHF
cdr3_nt: TGTGCCAGCAGCCTCGGGAGGTTAGGCAATCAGCCCCAGCATTTT
j_call: TRBJ1-5
v_call: TRBV6-5
d_call: -
clone_size: -